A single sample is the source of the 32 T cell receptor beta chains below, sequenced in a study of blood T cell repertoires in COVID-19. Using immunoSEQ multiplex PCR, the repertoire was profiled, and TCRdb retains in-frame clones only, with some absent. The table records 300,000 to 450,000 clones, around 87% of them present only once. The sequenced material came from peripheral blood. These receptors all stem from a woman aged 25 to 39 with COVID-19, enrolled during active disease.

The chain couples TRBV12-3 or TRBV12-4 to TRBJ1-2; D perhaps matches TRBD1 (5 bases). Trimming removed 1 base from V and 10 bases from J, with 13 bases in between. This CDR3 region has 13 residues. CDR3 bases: TGTGCCAGCAGTTTAGTCAGGGAAAGCGCCTACACCTTC. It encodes CASSLVRESAYTF.

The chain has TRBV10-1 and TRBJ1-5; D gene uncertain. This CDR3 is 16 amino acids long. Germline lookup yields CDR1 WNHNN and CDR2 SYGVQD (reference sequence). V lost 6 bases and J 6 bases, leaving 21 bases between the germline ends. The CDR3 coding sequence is TGCGCCAGCAGGGTCGTACGGCCTTTAAGGAGTCAGCCCCAGCATTTT. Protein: CASRVVRPLRSQPQHF.

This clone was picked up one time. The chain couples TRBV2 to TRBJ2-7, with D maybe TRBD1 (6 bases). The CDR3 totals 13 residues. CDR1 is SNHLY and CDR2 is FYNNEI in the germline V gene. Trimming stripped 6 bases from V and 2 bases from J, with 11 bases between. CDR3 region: CASSLDRAYEQYF. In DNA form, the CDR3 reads TGTGCCAGCAGCTTGGACAGAGCCTACGAGCAGTACTTC.

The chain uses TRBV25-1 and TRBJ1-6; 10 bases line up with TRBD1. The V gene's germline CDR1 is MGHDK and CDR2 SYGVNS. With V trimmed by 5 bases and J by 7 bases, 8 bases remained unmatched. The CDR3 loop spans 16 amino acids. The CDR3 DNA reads TGTGCCAGCAGTTACGTGGGGGGACAGGGGAATTCACCCCTCCACTTT. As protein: CASSYVGGQGNSPLHF.

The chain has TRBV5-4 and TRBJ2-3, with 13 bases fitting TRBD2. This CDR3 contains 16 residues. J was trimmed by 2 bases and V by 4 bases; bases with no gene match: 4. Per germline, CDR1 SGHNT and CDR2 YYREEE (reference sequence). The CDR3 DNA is TGTGCCAGCAGCCCCGGACTAGCGGGAGCCACAGATACGCAGTATTTT. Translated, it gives CASSPGLAGATDTQYF.

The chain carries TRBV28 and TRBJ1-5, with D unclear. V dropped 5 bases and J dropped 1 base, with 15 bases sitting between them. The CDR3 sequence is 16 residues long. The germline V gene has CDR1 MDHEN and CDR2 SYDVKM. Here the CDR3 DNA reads TGTGCCAGCAGTAGGAACGGGGAAGGGAGCAATCAGCCCCAGCATTTT. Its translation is CASSRNGEGSNQPQHF.

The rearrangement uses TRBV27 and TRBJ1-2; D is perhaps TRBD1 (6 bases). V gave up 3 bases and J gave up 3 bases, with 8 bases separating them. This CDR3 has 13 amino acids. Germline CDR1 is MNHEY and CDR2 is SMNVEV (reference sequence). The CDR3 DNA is TGTGCCAGCAGTTTCAACAGGGACTATGGCTACACCTTC. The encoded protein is CASSFNRDYGYTF.

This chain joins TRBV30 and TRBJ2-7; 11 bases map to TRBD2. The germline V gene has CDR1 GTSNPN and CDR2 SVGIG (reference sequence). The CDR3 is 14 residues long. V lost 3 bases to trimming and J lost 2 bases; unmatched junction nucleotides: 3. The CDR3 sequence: CAWRTSGSTYEQYF. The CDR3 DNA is TGTGCCTGGAGAACTAGCGGGAGTACCTACGAGCAGTACTTC.

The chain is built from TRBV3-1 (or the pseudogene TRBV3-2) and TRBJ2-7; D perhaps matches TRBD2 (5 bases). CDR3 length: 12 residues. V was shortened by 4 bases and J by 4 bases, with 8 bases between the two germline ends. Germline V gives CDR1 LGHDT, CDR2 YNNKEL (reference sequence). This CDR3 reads CASSPGNYEQYF. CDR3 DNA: TGTGCCAGCAGCCCCGGGAATTACGAGCAGTACTTC.

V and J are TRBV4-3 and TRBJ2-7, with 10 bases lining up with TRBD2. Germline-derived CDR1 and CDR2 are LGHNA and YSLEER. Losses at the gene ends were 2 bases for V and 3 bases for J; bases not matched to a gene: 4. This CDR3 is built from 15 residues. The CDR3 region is CASSQKAGGGYEQYF. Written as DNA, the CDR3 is TGCGCCAGCAGCCAAAAAGCGGGAGGGGGCTACGAGCAGTACTTC.

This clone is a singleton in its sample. CDR3 sequence reads: CASSSSKLYNEQFF. The CDR3 nucleotides read TGTGCCAGCAGCTCCTCGAAGCTCTACAATGAGCAGTTCTTC. The chain recombines TRBV7-9 with TRBJ2-1, with D unclear. V lost 4 bases and J lost 3, with 10 bases in between. The length of the CDR3 is 14 residues. The germline V gene has CDR1 SEHNR and CDR2 FQNEAQ (reference sequence). The full variable domain, in which reference TRBV7-9 and TRBJ2-1 provide the parts outside the CDR3, is DTGVSQNPRHKITKRGQNVTFRCDPISEHNRLYWYRQTLGQGPEFLTYFQNEAQLEKSRLLSDRFSAERPKGSFSTLEIQRTEQGDSAMYLCASSSSKLYNEQFFGPGTRLTVL.

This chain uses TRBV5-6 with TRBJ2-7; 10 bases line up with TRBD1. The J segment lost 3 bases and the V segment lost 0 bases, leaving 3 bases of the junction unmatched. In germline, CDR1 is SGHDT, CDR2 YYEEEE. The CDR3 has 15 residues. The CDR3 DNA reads TGTGCCAGCAGCTTGGCCGGGACAGGGGACTACGAGCAGTACTTC. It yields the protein CASSLAGTGDYEQYF.

CDR3 loop: CASSRGTDHEAFF. CDR3 nucleotides: TGTGCCAGCAGCCGAGGGACAGACCATGAAGCTTTCTTT. This chain uses TRBV3-1 (or the pseudogene TRBV3-2) with TRBJ1-1, with 7 bases matching TRBD1. The CDR3 runs to 13 residues. V gave up 4 bases and J gave up 7 bases; unmatched junction bases: 6. Germline CDR1 and CDR2: LGHDT and YNNKEL (reference sequence).

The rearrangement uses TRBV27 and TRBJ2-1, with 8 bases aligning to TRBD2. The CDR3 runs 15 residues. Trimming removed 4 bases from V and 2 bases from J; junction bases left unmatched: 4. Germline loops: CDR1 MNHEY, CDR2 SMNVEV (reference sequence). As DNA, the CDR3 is TGTGCCAGCAGTTCCGTAGCGGGACCCTACAATGAGCAGTTCTTC. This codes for CASSSVAGPYNEQFF.

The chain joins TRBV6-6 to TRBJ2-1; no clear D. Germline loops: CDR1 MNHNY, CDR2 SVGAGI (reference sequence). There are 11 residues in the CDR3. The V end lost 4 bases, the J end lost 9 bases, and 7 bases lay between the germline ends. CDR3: CASSSYSEQFF. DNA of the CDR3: TGTGCCAGCAGTTCCTATAGTGAGCAGTTCTTC.

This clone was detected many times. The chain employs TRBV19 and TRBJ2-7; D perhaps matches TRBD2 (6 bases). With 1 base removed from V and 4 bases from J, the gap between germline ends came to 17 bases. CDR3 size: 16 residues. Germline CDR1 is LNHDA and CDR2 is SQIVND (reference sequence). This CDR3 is CASSIAMTTSGYEQYF. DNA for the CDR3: TGTGCCAGTAGTATAGCAATGACTACCAGCGGGTACGAGCAGTACTTC. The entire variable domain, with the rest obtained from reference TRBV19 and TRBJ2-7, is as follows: DGGITQSPKYLFRKEGQNVTLSCEQNLNHDAMYWYRQDPGQGLRLIYYSQIVNDFQKGDIAEGYSVSREKKESFPLTVTSAQKNPTAFYLCASSIAMTTSGYEQYFGPGTRLTVT.

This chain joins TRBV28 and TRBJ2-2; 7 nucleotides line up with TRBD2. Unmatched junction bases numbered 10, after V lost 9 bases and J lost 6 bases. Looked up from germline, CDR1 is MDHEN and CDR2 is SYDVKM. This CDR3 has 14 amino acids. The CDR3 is CASLRGGKPGELFF. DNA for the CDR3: TGTGCCAGTCTAAGGGGAGGGAAGCCCGGGGAGCTGTTTTTT.

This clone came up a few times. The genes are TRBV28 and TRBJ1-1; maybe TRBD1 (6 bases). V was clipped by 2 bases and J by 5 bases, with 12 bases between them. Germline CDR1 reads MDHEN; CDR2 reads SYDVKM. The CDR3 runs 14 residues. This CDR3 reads CASSLRQRGTEAFF. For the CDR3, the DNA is TGTGCCAGCAGTTTAAGGCAAAGGGGGACTGAAGCTTTCTTT.

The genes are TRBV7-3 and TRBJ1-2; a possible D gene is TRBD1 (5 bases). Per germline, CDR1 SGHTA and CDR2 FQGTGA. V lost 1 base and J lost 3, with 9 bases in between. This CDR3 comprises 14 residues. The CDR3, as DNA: TGTGCCAGCAGCTTAAGCGGGGACGACTATGGCTACACCTTC. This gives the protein CASSLSGDDYGYTF. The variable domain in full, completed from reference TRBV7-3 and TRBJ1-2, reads GAGVSQTPSNKVTEKGKYVELRCDPISGHTALYWYRQSLGQGPEFLIYFQGTGAADDSGLPNDRFFAVRPEGSVSTLKIQRTERGDSAVYLCASSLSGDDYGYTFGSGTRLTVV.

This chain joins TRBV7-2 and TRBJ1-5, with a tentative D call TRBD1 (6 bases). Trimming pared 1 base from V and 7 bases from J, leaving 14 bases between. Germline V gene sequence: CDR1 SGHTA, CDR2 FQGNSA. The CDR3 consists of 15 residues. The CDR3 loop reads CASSLGGHVGQPQHF. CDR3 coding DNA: TGTGCCAGCAGCTTAGGGGGACACGTCGGACAGCCCCAGCATTTT.

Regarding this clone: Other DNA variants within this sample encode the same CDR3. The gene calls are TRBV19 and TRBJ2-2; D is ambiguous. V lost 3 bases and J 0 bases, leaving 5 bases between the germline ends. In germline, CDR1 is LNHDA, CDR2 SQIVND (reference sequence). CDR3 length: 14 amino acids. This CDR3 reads CASSITANTGELFF. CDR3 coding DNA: TGTGCCAGTAGTATCACAGCGAACACCGGGGAGCTGTTTTTT.

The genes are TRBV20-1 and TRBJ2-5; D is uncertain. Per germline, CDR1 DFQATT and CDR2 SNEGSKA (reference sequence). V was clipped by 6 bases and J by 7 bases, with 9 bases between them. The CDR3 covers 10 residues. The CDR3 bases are TGCAGTGCCGCAAGAGGGACCCAGTACTTC. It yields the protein CSAARGTQYF.

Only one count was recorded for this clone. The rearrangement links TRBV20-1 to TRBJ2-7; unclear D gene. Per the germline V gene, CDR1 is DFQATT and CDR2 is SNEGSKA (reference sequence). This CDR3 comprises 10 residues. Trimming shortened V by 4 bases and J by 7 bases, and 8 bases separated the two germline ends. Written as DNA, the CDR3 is TGCAGTGCTATGTTAGTTGAGCAGTACTTC. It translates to CSAMLVEQYF.

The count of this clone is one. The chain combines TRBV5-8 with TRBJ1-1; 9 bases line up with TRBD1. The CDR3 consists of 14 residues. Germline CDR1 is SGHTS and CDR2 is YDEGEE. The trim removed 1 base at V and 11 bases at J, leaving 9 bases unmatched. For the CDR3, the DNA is TGTGCCAGCAGCTTGCAGACAGGGGGGAGTTATGCTTTCTTT. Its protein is CASSLQTGGSYAFF.

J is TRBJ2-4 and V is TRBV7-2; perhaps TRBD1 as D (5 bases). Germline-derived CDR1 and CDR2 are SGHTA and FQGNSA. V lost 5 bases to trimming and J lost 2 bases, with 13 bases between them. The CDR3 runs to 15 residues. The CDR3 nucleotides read TGTGCCAGCAGCCAAGGGGCCTGGTCCAAAAACATTCAGTACTTC. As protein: CASSQGAWSKNIQYF.

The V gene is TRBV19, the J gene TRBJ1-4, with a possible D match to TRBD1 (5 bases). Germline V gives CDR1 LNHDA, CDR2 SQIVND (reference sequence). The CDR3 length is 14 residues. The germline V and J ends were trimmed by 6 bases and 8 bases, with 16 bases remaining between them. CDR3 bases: TGTGCCAGTAGCCCCACAGGTCTTCGGGAAAAACTGTTTTTT. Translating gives CASSPTGLREKLFF.

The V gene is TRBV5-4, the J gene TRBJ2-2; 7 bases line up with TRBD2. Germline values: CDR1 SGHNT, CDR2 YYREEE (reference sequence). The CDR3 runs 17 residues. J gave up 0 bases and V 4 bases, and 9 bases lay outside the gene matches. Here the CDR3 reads CASSPRLALTNTGELFF. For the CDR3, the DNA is TGTGCCAGCAGCCCAAGACTAGCCCTAACGAACACCGGGGAGCTGTTTTTT.

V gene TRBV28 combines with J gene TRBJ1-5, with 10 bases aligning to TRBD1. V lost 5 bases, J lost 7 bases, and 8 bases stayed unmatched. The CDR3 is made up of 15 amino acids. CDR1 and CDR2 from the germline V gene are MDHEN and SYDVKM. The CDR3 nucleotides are TGTGCCAGCAGTCTGGGACAGGGGCATACGCAGCCCCAGCATTTT. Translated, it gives CASSLGQGHTQPQHF.

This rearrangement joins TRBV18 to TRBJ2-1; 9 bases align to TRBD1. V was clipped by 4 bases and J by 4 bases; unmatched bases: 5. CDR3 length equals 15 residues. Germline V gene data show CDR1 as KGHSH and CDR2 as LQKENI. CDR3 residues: CASSLRGQGYNEQFF. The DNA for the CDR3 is TGTGCCAGCTCACTTCGGGGACAGGGATACAATGAGCAGTTCTTC.

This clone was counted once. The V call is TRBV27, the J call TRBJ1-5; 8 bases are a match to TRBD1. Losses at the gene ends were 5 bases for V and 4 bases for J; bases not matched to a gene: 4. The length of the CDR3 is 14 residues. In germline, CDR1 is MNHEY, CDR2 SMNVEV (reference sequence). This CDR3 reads CASSTGGWNQPQHF. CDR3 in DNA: TGTGCCAGCAGTACAGGGGGTTGGAATCAGCCCCAGCATTTT.

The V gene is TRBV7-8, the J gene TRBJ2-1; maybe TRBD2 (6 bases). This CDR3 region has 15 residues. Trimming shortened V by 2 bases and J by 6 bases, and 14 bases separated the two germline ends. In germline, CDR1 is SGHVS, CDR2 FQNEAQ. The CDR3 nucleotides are TGTGCCAGCAGCTTACACCGGGTCGGGAGCAATGAGCAGTTCTTC. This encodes CASSLHRVGSNEQFF. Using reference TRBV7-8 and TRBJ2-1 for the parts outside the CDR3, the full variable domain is GAGVSQSPRYKVAKRGQDVALRCDPISGHVSLFWYQQALGQGPEFLTYFQNEAQLDKSGLPSDRFFAERPEGSVSTLKIQRTQQEDSAVYLCASSLHRVGSNEQFFGPGTRLTVL.

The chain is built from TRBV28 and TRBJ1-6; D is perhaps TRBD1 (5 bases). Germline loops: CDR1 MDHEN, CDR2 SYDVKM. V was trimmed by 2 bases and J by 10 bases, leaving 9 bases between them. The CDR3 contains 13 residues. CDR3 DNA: TGTGCCAGCAGTTTAAGCAGGGTATCACCCCTCCACTTT. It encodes CASSLSRVSPLHF.